These 21 T cell receptor beta chains share one sample of origin, sequenced in a study of control samples from healthy donors and cancer patients. Data came from immunoSEQ multiplex PCR; TCRdb stores just in-frame clones and leaves some out. The profile shows more than 95,000 clones, approximately 90% of them singletons. The sample consisted of PBMCs. The receptor source for this set is a woman in her 50s with colorectal cancer.

The CDR3 region is CASSIVTGGFTEAFF. CDR3 sequence (DNA): TGTGCCAGTAGTATCGTAACAGGGGGTTTTACTGAAGCTTTCTTT. V and J are TRBV19 and TRBJ1-1; 8 nucleotides line up with TRBD1. This CDR3 is 15 amino acids long. J lost 5 bases, V lost 3 bases, and 8 bases had no gene match. Germline CDR1 and CDR2: LNHDA and SQIVND (reference sequence).

The CDR3 sequence: CASSLSGANTEAFF. For the CDR3, the DNA is TGTGCCAGCAGCTTATCGGGCGCGAACACTGAAGCTTTCTTT. The chain combines TRBV7-8 with TRBJ1-1; D uncertain. Trimming stripped 2 bases from V and 1 base from J, with 8 bases between. This CDR3 is built from 14 residues. Germline CDR1 reads SGHVS; CDR2 reads FQNEAQ.

The CDR3 nucleotides are TGCAGCGTCACGTGGGGGACAGGGGAGAGCAATCAGCCCCAGCATTTT. Translating it yields CSVTWGTGESNQPQHF. V and J are TRBV29-1 and TRBJ1-5; 10 nucleotides match TRBD1. The ends lost 6 bases at V and 1 base at J; junction bases unmatched: 9. In germline, CDR1 is SQVTM, CDR2 ANQGSEA. The CDR3 sequence is 16 residues long.

The gene calls are TRBV6-1 and TRBJ1-4; 9 bases fit TRBD1. Germline V CDR1 and CDR2: MNHNS, SASEGT. This CDR3 contains 16 residues. V was clipped by 2 bases and J by 0 bases; unmatched bases: 1. The CDR3 here is CASSEWTGATNEKLFF. The CDR3 bases are TGTGCCAGCAGTGAATGGACAGGGGCAACTAATGAAAAACTGTTTTTT.

The V gene is TRBV18, the J gene TRBJ1-2; D may be TRBD1 (6 bases). Germline assignment: CDR1 KGHSH and CDR2 LQKENI. V lost 5 bases and J 6 bases, leaving 13 bases between the germline ends. The CDR3 is 13 amino acids. This CDR3 is CASSTGPGDGYTF. In DNA form, the CDR3 reads TGTGCCAGCTCAACAGGGCCAGGGGATGGCTACACCTTC.

This chain connects TRBV27 to TRBJ1-1; no reliable D call. Germline assignment: CDR1 MNHEY and CDR2 SMNVEV (reference sequence). The CDR3 loop spans 14 amino acids. Deletions cut 6 bases from V and 1 base from J, with 12 bases between. Written as DNA, the CDR3 is TGTGCCAGCAGAATGACCTCGGGGAACACTGAAGCTTTCTTT. Protein sequence: CASRMTSGNTEAFF.

V is TRBV12-5 and J is TRBJ1-1; TRBD1 aligns across 7 bases. The germline V gene encodes CDR1 LGHNT and CDR2 FRNRAP. Trimming cost V 5 bases and J 4 bases; bases outside gene matches: 7. The CDR3 covers 14 residues. CDR3 loop: CASGPTGVFTEAFF. The CDR3 DNA follows: TGTGCTAGTGGTCCAACAGGGGTTTTCACTGAAGCTTTCTTT.

This chain uses TRBV28 with TRBJ1-4; D remains ambiguous. This CDR3 comprises 16 residues. Germline CDR1 is MDHEN and CDR2 is SYDVKM. The germline V and J ends were trimmed by 5 bases and 0 bases, with 13 bases remaining between them. The CDR3, as DNA: TGTGCCAGCAGTCCTCCCTCGACCCCAACTAATGAAAAACTGTTTTTT. As protein: CASSPPSTPTNEKLFF.

This chain links TRBV2 with TRBJ1-2; TRBD1 matches at 7 bases. V lost 6 bases to trimming and J lost 0 bases; unmatched junction nucleotides: 7. This CDR3 is built from 15 residues. The germline gives CDR1 SNHLY, CDR2 FYNNEI. CDR3 sequence (DNA): TGTGCCAGCAGCCCGGACAGGCCCACTAACTATGGCTACACCTTC. Protein sequence: CASSPDRPTNYGYTF.

The gene calls are TRBV20-1 and TRBJ1-3; 7 bases are a match to TRBD1. J gave up 4 bases and V 3 bases, and 9 bases lay outside the gene matches. The CDR3 spans 15 residues. Germline V gene data show CDR1 as DFQATT and CDR2 as SNEGSKA (reference sequence). The CDR3: CSASGDSAAGNTIYF. The DNA for the CDR3 is TGCAGTGCTAGTGGGGACAGTGCTGCCGGAAACACCATATATTTT.

This clone was recorded only once. The V and J genes are TRBV9 and TRBJ2-2, with D perhaps TRBD2 (6 bases). The CDR3 length is 14 residues. Trimming shortened V by 6 bases and J by 0 bases, and 9 bases separated the two germline ends. Germline-derived CDR1 and CDR2 are SGDLS and YYNGEE. CDR3 sequence reads: CASTEGPNTGELFF. As DNA, the CDR3 is TGTGCCAGCACGGAGGGCCCGAACACCGGGGAGCTGTTTTTT. Using reference TRBV9 and TRBJ2-2 for the parts outside the CDR3, the full variable domain is DSGVTQTPKHLITATGQRVTLRCSPRSGDLSVYWYQQSLDQGLQFLIQYYNGEERAKGNILERFSAQQFPDLHSELNLSSLELGDSALYFCASTEGPNTGELFFGEGSRLTVL.

This chain links TRBV27 with TRBJ1-1; D unclear. Germline V lookup: CDR1 MNHEY, CDR2 SMNVEV (reference sequence). CDR3 length equals 14 residues. The ends were cut back, 3 bases at V and 7 bases at J, with 15 bases in the middle. The CDR3 protein is CASSLSGEWGEAFF. As DNA, the CDR3 is TGTGCCAGCAGTTTGTCCGGGGAGTGGGGTGAAGCTTTCTTT.

The rearrangement links TRBV19 to TRBJ1-1; D possibly corresponds to TRBD1 (6 bases). Germline lookup yields CDR1 LNHDA and CDR2 SQIVND (reference sequence). Trimming pared 0 bases from V and 4 bases from J, leaving 9 bases between. This CDR3 is 14 amino acids long. The CDR3 loop is CASSIEQGRTEAFF. The CDR3 bases are TGTGCCAGTAGTATAGAACAGGGACGCACTGAAGCTTTCTTT.

The V call is TRBV27, the J call TRBJ2-6; weak D call: TRBD1 (6 bases). Per germline, CDR1 MNHEY and CDR2 SMNVEV (reference sequence). V lost 4 bases and J lost 0, with 10 bases in between. The CDR3 totals 16 residues. CDR3 residues: CASSSLGGSGANVLTF. CDR3 nucleotides: TGTGCCAGCAGTTCGCTAGGGGGCTCTGGGGCCAACGTCCTGACTTTC.

The V gene is TRBV19, the J gene TRBJ1-3; tentatively, D is TRBD1 (5 bases). Germline CDR1 is LNHDA and CDR2 is SQIVND (reference sequence). With 10 bases removed from V and 10 bases from J, the gap between germline ends came to 23 bases. This CDR3 spans 14 amino acids. CDR3 protein: CATVPGQGLWTIYF. The CDR3 DNA follows: TGTGCCACTGTACCCGGGCAGGGATTATGGACCATATATTTT.

The sample holds one count of this clone. This chain joins TRBV2 and TRBJ2-7; tentatively, D is TRBD2 (6 bases). This CDR3 is 16 amino acids long. Between the trimmed V and J ends, which lost 0 bases and 1 base, there was a span of 13 bases. The germline V gene encodes CDR1 SNHLY and CDR2 FYNNEI. CDR3 nucleotide sequence: TGTGCCAGCAGTGAAGCGAGGAGGGTACTATCCTACGAGCAGTACTTC. It encodes CASSEARRVLSYEQYF.

This chain links TRBV5-1 with TRBJ1-1; D is unresolved. The CDR3 totals 14 residues. CDR1 is SGHRS and CDR2 is YFSETQ in the germline V gene. The V and J ends lost 2 bases and 0 bases respectively, with 8 bases between them. The CDR3 loop reads CASSLSGMNTEAFF. The CDR3 DNA sequence: TGCGCCAGCAGCTTATCCGGGATGAACACTGAAGCTTTCTTT.

The V and J genes are TRBV27 and TRBJ2-7; D is unresolved. The CDR3 totals 12 residues. Germline V CDR1 and CDR2: MNHEY, SMNVEV (reference sequence). Between the trimmed V and J ends, which lost 5 bases and 2 bases, there was a span of 7 bases. CDR3 sequence: CASSRDPYEQYF. For the CDR3, the DNA is TGTGCCAGCAGTCGAGACCCCTACGAGCAGTACTTC.

The chain has TRBV2 and TRBJ1-4; D is perhaps TRBD1 (6 bases). Trimming left V 3 bases short and J 7 bases short, with 6 bases between. CDR1 and CDR2 (germline): SNHLY, FYNNEI. CDR3 size: 12 residues. CDR3 DNA sequence: TGTGCCAGCAGTGACAGGGGTGAAAAACTGTTTTTT. Translation: CASSDRGEKLFF.

The chain is built from TRBV19 and TRBJ1-1; D is uncertain. CDR3 length: 14 amino acids. The germline gives CDR1 LNHDA, CDR2 SQIVND (reference sequence). V was cut by 5 bases and J by 1 base, with 11 bases left in between. CDR3 DNA sequence: TGTGCCAGTAGTGATTCGGGGAAGAACACTGAAGCTTTCTTT. Amino acids: CASSDSGKNTEAFF.

V gene TRBV15 combines with J gene TRBJ2-2; D is undetermined. CDR1 and CDR2 from the germline V gene are LNHNV and YYDKDF (reference sequence). V was clipped by 0 bases and J by 3 bases, with 11 bases between them. The length of the CDR3 is 16 residues. In nucleotides, the CDR3 is TGTGCCACCAGCAGAGAGGATAGCTTGGACACCGGGGAGCTGTTTTTT. Amino acid sequence: CATSREDSLDTGELFF.